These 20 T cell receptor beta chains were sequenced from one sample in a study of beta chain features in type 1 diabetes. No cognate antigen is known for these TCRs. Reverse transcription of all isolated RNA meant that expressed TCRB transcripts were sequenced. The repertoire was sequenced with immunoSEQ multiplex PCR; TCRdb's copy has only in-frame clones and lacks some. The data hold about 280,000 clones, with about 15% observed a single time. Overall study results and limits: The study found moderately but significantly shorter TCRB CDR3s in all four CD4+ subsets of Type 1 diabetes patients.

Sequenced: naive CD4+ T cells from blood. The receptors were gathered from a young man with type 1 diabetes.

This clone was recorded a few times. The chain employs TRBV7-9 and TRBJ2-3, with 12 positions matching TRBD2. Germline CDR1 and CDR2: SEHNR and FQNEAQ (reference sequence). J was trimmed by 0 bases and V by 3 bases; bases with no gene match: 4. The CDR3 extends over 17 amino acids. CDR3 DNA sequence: TGTGCCAGCAGCTTGCGGGGGACTAGCGGGAGCACAGATACGCAGTATTTT. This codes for CASSLRGTSGSTDTQYF. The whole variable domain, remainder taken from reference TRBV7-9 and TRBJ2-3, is DTGVSQNPRHKITKRGQNVTFRCDPISEHNRLYWYRQTLGQGPEFLTYFQNEAQLEKSRLLSDRFSAERPKGSFSTLEIQRTEQGDSAMYLCASSLRGTSGSTDTQYFGPGTRLTVL.

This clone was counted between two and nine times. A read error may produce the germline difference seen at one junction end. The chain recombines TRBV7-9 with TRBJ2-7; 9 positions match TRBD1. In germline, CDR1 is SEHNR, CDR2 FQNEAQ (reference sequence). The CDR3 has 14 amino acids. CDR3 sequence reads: CASSLPGQGDRQSF. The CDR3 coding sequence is TGTGCCAGCAGCTTACCGGGACAGGGAGATCGGCAGAGCTTC.

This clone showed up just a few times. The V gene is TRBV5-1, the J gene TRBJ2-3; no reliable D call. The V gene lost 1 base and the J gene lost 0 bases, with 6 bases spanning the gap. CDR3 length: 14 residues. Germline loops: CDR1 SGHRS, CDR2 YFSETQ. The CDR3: CASSLRVSTDTQYF. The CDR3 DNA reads TGCGCCAGCAGCTTGCGAGTGAGCACAGATACGCAGTATTTT. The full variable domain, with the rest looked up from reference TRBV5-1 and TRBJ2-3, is KAGVTQTPRYLIKTRGQQVTLSCSPISGHRSVSWYQQTPGQGLQFLFEYFSETQRNKGNFPGRFSGRQFSNSRSEMNVSTLELGDSALYLCASSLRVSTDTQYFGPGTRLTVL.

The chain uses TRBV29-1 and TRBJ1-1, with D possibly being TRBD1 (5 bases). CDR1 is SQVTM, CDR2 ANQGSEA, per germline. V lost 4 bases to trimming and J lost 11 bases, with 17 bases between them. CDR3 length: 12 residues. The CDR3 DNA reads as TGCAGCGTTGCAGGGAGGGCGGTCGGTGCTTTCTTT. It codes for CSVAGRAVGAFF.

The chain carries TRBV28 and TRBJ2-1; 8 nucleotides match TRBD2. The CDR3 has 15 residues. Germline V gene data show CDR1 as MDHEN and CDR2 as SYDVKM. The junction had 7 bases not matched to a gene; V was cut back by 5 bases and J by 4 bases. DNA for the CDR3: TGTGCCAGCAGTCCCCGAGCGGGAGCTTACAATGAGCAGTTCTTC. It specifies CASSPRAGAYNEQFF.

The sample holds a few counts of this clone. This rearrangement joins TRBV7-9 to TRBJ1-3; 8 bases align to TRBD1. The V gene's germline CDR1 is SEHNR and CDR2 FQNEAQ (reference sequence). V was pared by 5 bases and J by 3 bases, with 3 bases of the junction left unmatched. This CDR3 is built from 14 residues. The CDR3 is CASSTGGYGNTIYF. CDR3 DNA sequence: TGTGCCAGCAGCACAGGGGGATATGGAAACACCATATATTTT.

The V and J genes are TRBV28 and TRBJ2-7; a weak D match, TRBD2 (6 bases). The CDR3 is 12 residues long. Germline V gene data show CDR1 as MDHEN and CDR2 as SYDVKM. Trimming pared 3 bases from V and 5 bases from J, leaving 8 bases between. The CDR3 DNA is TGTGCCAGCAGTTTTGGGGGGAACGAGCAGTACTTC. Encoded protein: CASSFGGNEQYF.

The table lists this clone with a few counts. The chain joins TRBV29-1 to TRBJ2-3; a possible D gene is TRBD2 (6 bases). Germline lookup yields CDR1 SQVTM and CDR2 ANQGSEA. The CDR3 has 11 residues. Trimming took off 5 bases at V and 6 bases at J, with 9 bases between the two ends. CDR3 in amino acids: CSVFREDTQYF. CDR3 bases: TGCAGCGTTTTTCGGGAGGATACGCAGTATTTT.

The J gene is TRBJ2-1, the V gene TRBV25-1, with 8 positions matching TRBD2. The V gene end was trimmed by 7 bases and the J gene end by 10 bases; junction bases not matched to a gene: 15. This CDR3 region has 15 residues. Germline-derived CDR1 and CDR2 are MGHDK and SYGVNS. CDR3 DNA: TGTGCCAGCAATCTACTAGCGGCAAAGGTTGGGGAGCAGTTCTTC. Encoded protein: CASNLLAAKVGEQFF.

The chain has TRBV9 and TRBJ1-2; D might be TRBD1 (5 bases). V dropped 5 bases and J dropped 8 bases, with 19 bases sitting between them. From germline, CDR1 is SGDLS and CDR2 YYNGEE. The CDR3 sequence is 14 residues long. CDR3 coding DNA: TGTGCCAGCAGTCAATCCGGGACTCATGGGGGCTACACCTTC. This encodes CASSQSGTHGGYTF. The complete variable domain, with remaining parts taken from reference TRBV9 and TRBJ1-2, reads DSGVTQTPKHLITATGQRVTLRCSPRSGDLSVYWYQQSLDQGLQFLIQYYNGEERAKGNILERFSAQQFPDLHSELNLSSLELGDSALYFCASSQSGTHGGYTFGSGTRLTVV.

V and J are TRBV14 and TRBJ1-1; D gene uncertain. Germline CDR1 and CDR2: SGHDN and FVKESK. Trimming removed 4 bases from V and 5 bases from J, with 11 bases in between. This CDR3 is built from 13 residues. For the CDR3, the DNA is TGTGCCAGCAGCCCCCGGTTATCGACTGAAGCTTTCTTT. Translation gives CASSPRLSTEAFF.

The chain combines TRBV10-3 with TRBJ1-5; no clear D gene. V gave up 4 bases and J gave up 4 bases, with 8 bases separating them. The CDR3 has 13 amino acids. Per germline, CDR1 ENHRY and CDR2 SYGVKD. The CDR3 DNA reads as TGTGCCATCAGTGGGACTGGGAATCAGCCCCAGCATTTT. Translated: CAISGTGNQPQHF.

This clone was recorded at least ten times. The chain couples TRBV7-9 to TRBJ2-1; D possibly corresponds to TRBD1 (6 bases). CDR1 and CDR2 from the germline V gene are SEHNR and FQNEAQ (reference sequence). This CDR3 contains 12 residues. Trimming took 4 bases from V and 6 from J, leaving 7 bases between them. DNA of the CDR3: TGTGCCAGCAGCTCGGACAGCAATGAGCAGTTCTTC. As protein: CASSSDSNEQFF.

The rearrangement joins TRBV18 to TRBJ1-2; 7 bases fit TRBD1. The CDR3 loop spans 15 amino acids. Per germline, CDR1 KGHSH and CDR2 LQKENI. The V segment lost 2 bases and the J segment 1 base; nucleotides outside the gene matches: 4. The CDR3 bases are TGTGCCAGCTCACCAACAGGGGCCAGTAACTATGGCTACACCTTC. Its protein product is CASSPTGASNYGYTF.

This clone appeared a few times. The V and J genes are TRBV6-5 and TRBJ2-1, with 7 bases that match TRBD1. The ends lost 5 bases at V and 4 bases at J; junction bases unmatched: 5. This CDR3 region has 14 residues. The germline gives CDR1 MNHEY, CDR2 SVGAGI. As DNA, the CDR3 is TGTGCCAGCAGTCTTGGACAGGTTTACAATGAGCAGTTCTTC. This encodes CASSLGQVYNEQFF.

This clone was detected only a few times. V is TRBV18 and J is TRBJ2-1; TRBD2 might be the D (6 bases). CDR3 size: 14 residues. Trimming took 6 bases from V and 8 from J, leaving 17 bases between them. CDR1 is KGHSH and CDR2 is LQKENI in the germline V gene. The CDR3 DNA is TGTGCCAGCTCGGTATTGGAGGGTGGAGATGAGCAGTTCTTC. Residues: CASSVLEGGDEQFF.

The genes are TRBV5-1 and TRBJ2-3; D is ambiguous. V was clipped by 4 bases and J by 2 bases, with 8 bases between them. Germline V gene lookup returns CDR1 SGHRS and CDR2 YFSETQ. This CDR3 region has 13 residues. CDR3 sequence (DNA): TGCGCCAGCAGCAACGACAACACAGATACGCAGTATTTT. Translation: CASSNDNTDTQYF. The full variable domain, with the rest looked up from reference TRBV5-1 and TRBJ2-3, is KAGVTQTPRYLIKTRGQQVTLSCSPISGHRSVSWYQQTPGQGLQFLFEYFSETQRNKGNFPGRFSGRQFSNSRSEMNVSTLELGDSALYLCASSNDNTDTQYFGPGTRLTVL.

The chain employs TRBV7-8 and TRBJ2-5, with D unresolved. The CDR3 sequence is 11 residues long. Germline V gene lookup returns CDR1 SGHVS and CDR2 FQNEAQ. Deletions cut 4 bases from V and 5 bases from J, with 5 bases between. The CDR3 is CASSSRETQYF. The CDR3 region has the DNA TGTGCCAGCAGCTCCCGGGAGACCCAGTACTTC.

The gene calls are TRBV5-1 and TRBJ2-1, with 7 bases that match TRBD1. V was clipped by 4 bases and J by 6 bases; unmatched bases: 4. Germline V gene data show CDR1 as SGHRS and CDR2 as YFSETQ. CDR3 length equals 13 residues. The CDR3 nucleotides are TGCGCCAGCAGCCAGGGACAGTTCAATGAGCAGTTCTTC. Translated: CASSQGQFNEQFF.

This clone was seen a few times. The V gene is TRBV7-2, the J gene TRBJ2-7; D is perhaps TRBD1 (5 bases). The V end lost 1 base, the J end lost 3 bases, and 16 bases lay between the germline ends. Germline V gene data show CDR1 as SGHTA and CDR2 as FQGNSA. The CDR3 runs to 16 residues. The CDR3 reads CASSLVAQAIDYEQYF. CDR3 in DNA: TGTGCCAGCAGCTTAGTAGCACAGGCAATCGACTACGAGCAGTACTTC.